This T cell receptor beta chain was recovered during a study of cytomegalovirus exposure and HLA in healthy donors. Study conclusions and caveats: Cytomegalovirus-associated TCR beta chains were listed, numbering 150 to 200. Accurate predictions that matched the HLA-A and HLA-B alleles of most subjects were reportedly made from TCR beta sequences. Among donors in an Asian-associated ancestry cluster, a later analysis reportedly found fewer N-insertions than the roughly 700-donor mean. The study carried out a later analysis of TCR beta sequences. It associated 15,000 to 20,000 of them with specific HLA alleles at a false discovery rate of 0.05.

60 Vbeta and 13 Jbeta primers were used in PCR. Libraries were prepared by immunoSEQ multiplex PCR; TCRdb keeps only in-frame clonotypes and omits some of them. This table has some 120,000 clones, about 74% appearing once. Worth noting for this clone: Its target is unknown.

This TCR was sampled from a man younger than 45 in good health and CMV-seronegative. The specimen was PBMCs.

CDR3 region: CASSYAGGTEAFF. For the CDR3, the DNA is TGTGCCAGCAGCTACGCGGGAGGCACTGAAGCTTTCTTT. The chain couples TRBV5-4 to TRBJ1-1; D is unclear. V lost 3 bases to trimming and J lost 4 bases, with 10 bases between them. The CDR3 runs 13 residues. CDR1 is SGHNT, CDR2 YYREEE, per germline (reference sequence).